Detailed here is one T cell receptor (beta chain). This record comes from a study of blood T cell repertoires in COVID-19. At the level of the study: Samples taken during acute and convalescent COVID-19 were collected in the United States, Italy and Spain. Sources were T cells, B-cell-depleted T cells, or PBMCs; the material itself was cDNA or gDNA.

Seattle patients were enrolled while actively infected and followed longitudinally. In germline, CDR1 is DFQATT, CDR2 SNEGSKA (reference sequence). The CDR3 has 11 residues. V lost 2 bases to trimming and J lost 8 bases, with 6 bases between them. Methods used by the authors: Estimated nucleated cell counts came from reference gene primer amplification. Libraries were prepared by immunoSEQ multiplex PCR; TCRdb keeps only in-frame clonotypes and omits some of them. The V and J calls and the clone size are those of that table, but D and trimming were determined from the DNA. The sample lists roughly 30,000 clones, roughly 88% occurring once.

This sequence originates from a man in his sixties with COVID-19, enrolled during active disease. The sequenced sample was peripheral blood. The gene calls are TRBV20-1 and TRBJ1-4; tentative D call: TRBD1 (5 bases). The CDR3 sequence is CSARKGEKLFF. For the CDR3, the DNA is TGCAGTGCTAGAAAGGGGGAAAAACTGTTTTTT.